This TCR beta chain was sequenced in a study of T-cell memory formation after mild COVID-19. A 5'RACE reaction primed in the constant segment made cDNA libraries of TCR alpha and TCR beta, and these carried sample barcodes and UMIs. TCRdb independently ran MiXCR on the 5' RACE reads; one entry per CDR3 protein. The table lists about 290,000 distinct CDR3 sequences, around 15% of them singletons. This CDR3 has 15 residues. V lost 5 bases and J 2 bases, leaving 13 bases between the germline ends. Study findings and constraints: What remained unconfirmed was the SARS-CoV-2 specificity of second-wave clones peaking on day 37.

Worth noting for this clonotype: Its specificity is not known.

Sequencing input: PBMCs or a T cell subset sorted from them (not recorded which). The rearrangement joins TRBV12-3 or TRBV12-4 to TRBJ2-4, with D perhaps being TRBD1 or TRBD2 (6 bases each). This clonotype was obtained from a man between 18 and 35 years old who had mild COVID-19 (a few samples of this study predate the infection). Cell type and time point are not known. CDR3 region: CASSLEGETKNIQYF. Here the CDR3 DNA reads TGTGCCAGCAGTCTGGAGGGGGAAACCAAAAACATTCAGTACTTC.